The entry that follows covers one T cell receptor (beta chain) sequence. Some clones are missing from TCRdb's copy, which holds only in-frame ones; the method was immunoSEQ multiplex PCR. The sample includes fewer than 450,000 clones, less than 95% of them seen just once. This entry is derived from a study of blood T cell repertoires in COVID-19. Across the whole study: Acute and convalescent COVID-19 specimens originated in the United States, Italy and Spain. PBMCs, B-cell-depleted T cells, or T cells provided the cDNA or gDNA that made up the material.

In assigning cohorts, the study relied on participant-reported clinical history. Recovered participants had two consecutive negative NP/OP PCR tests, healthcare professional clearance, or symptom resolution. This CDR3 region has 16 residues. V was shortened by 3 bases and J by 9 bases, with 18 bases between the two germline ends. The germline V gene has CDR1 MNHEY and CDR2 SMNVEV (reference sequence). The sequenced sample consisted of PBMCs or T cells enriched from blood (not recorded which). This clonotype was obtained from a man younger than 30 who had recovered from COVID-19. The chain links TRBV27 to TRBJ1-6; D unresolved. CDR3 region: CASSFGRANLFSPLHF. As DNA, the CDR3 is TGTGCCAGCAGTTTTGGGCGGGCGAACTTGTTTTCACCCCTCCACTTT.